This T cell receptor beta chain was captured in a study of T cell repertoires in cytomegalovirus infection. About the study: Public TCR beta signatures provided an indication of both CMV infection and a matching HLA type. General study results and limits: Predominance within the ex vivo response was attributable to HLA-C-restricted CMV-specific TCR beta clonotypes. Frequencies of public TCR beta families were cumulated, and this identified carriers of CMV plus the relevant HLA.

Each CDR3 protein gets one entry after TCRdb re-called the reads with MiXCR. This sample carries about 110,000 distinct CDR3 sequences, about 9.4% of them seen once, and the ten largest clones take approximately 30%. This CDR3 comprises 13 residues. The V end was cut by 6 bases, the J end by 3 bases, with 11 bases between. Germline CDR1 SNHLY, CDR2 FYNNEI. Worth noting for this clonotype: Its target is unknown.

This TCR was recovered from a human donor in good health (CMV status not recorded). Some clones in this sample may be carry-over from other donors' samples. The chain is built from TRBV2 and TRBJ1-1; D is unclear. Input material: PBMCs, sequenced either directly or after in vitro stimulation (not recorded which). This CDR3 reads CASRFRLDTEAFF. CDR3 sequence (DNA): TGTGCCAGCAGGTTCAGGTTGGACACTGAAGCTTTCTTT.